The 25 T cell receptor beta chains presented below share a single source sample, sequenced in a study (dated by TCRdb to about 2016). The method was RT-PCR. Sequencer: Illumina MiSeq. The public reads were reanalyzed by TCRdb: fastp trimming at Q25, MiXCR alignment, in-frame beta chains only. CDR3 protein duplicates are merged, each entry listing the most common genes and DNA. This sample has fewer than 800,000 distinct CDR3 sequences in its table, and 13% to 15% of those were observed once. The top ten constitute 3.6% of the sample. The sequenced sample consisted of memory CD4+ T cells from blood. The origin of the receptors is a female donor in good health, serving as a healthy control.

This clonotype was seen at least ten times. Germline and junction disagree at one end, which may indicate a read error. V gene TRBV20-1 combines with J gene TRBJ2-1, with 9 bases lining up with TRBD2. Germline V gene sequence: CDR1 DFQATT, CDR2 SNEGSKA (reference sequence). This CDR3 comprises 15 residues. The CDR3: CSARGASGDTNEQFF. The CDR3 coding sequence is TGCAGTGCCAGAGGGGCTAGCGGGGATACCAATGAGCAGTTCTTC.

This clonotype was detected many times. The CDR3 DNA reads as TGCAGCGTTGACCGGCAACCCCAAGAGACCCAGTACTTC. Translation: CSVDRQPQETQYF. The J gene is TRBJ2-5, the V gene TRBV29-1, with unresolved D. The CDR3 is 13 amino acids. Germline lookup yields CDR1 SQVTM and CDR2 ANQGSEA. The V end lost 3 bases, the J end lost 1 base, and 9 bases lay between the germline ends.

The chain links TRBV7-2 to TRBJ2-1; 13 positions agree with TRBD2. The ends lost 5 bases at V and 8 bases at J; junction bases unmatched: 9. Germline CDR1 is SGHTA and CDR2 is FQGNSA. This CDR3 spans 16 amino acids. CDR3 sequence (DNA): TGTGCCAGCAGCCCCCGACTAGCGGGGGGTTCCTATGAGCAGTTCTTC. As protein: CASSPRLAGGSYEQFF.

This clonotype was detected a few times. The V gene is TRBV15, the J gene TRBJ2-3; D perhaps matches TRBD2 (5 bases). V lost 5 bases, J lost 7 bases, and 31 bases lay in between. The germline V gene has CDR1 LNHNV and CDR2 YYDKDF (reference sequence). This CDR3 has 19 amino acids. CDR3 in amino acids: CATSWGFRAGATASNTQYF. The CDR3 coding sequence is TGTGCCACCAGCTGGGGATTTAGGGCGGGCGCAACAGCTTCCAATACGCAGTATTTT. The full variable domain, with the rest looked up from reference TRBV15 and TRBJ2-3, is DAMVIQNPRYQVTQFGKPVTLSCSQTLNHNVMYWYQQKSSQAPKLLFHYYDKDFNNEADTPDNFQSRRPNTSFCFLDIRSPGLGDTAMYLCATSWGFRAGATASNTQYFGPGTRLTVL.

Many counts were recorded for this clonotype. The chain is built from TRBV20-1 and TRBJ2-3; 7 bases match TRBD1. Germline V gene sequence: CDR1 DFQATT, CDR2 SNEGSKA (reference sequence). The CDR3 extends over 15 amino acids. J was trimmed by 6 bases and V by 5 bases; bases with no gene match: 14. The CDR3 DNA follows: TGCAGTGCTCTTCATTTAACAGGGGCTAAGGATACGCAGTATTTT. This codes for CSALHLTGAKDTQYF.

This clonotype occurred many times. V is TRBV4-1 and J is TRBJ2-3, with 9 bases that match TRBD2. CDR3 length: 17 amino acids. CDR1 is MGHRA and CDR2 is YSYEKL in the germline V gene. J gave up 4 bases and V 0 bases, and 8 bases lay outside the gene matches. CDR3 loop: CASSQDRSGSRADTQYF. The CDR3, as DNA: TGCGCCAGCAGCCAAGATCGTAGCGGGAGTCGAGCAGATACGCAGTATTTT.

The sample holds a few counts of this clonotype. The J gene is TRBJ1-2, the V gene TRBV5-1; no clear D gene. V shed 4 bases and J shed 7 bases, with 8 bases lying between them. CDR3 length: 11 residues. Per germline, CDR1 SGHRS and CDR2 YFSETQ. This CDR3 is CASSDGGGYTF. The CDR3 DNA follows: TGCGCCAGCAGCGACGGAGGTGGCTACACCTTC. Full variable domain (remainder filled in from reference TRBV5-1 and TRBJ1-2): KAGVTQTPRYLIKTRGQQVTLSCSPISGHRSVSWYQQTPGQGLQFLFEYFSETQRNKGNFPGRFSGRQFSNSRSEMNVSTLELGDSALYLCASSDGGGYTFGSGTRLTVV.

This clonotype was observed many times. This chain joins TRBV9 and TRBJ2-2, with D unclear. With 1 base removed from V and 0 bases from J, the gap between germline ends came to 4 bases. There are 14 residues in the CDR3. Germline V gene sequence: CDR1 SGDLS, CDR2 YYNGEE. The CDR3 DNA follows: TGTGCCAGCAGCGTAAATCCGAACACCGGGGAGCTGTTTTTT. Translated: CASSVNPNTGELFF.

This clonotype was recorded at least ten times. The chain uses TRBV4-3 and TRBJ2-7; 9 nucleotides align to TRBD2. The CDR3 length is 17 residues. Trimming cost V 1 base and J 0 bases; bases outside gene matches: 7. The germline CDR1 and CDR2 sequences are LGHNA and YSLEER. CDR3: CASSQAASGTHSYEQYF. CDR3 nucleotides: TGCGCCAGCAGCCAAGCGGCTAGCGGGACCCACTCCTACGAGCAGTACTTC.

This clonotype was seen repeatedly, ten times or more. The chain joins TRBV27 to TRBJ2-5; TRBD1 aligns across 9 bases. The CDR3 totals 15 residues. Germline-derived CDR1 and CDR2 are MNHEY and SMNVEV (reference sequence). The V segment lost 2 bases and the J segment 7 bases; nucleotides outside the gene matches: 8. DNA of the CDR3: TGTGCCAGCAGTTTAGAGGGACAGGGCATGGGGACCCAGTACTTC. This translates into CASSLEGQGMGTQYF.

The chain combines TRBV20-1 with TRBJ2-3; either TRBD1 or TRBD2 may supply D (5 bases each). Trimming left V 7 bases short and J 1 base short, with 15 bases between. The CDR3 totals 14 residues. Germline loops: CDR1 DFQATT, CDR2 SNEGSKA (reference sequence). This chain's CDR3 is CSERGVMGTDTQYF. CDR3 coding DNA: TGCAGTGAGAGGGGCGTCATGGGCACAGATACGCAGTATTTT.

The rearrangement joins TRBV7-9 to TRBJ2-7; 12 bases fit TRBD2. J gave up 2 bases and V 5 bases, and 13 bases lay outside the gene matches. Germline V gene data show CDR1 as SEHNR and CDR2 as FQNEAQ (reference sequence). The CDR3 covers 18 residues. Here the CDR3 reads CASSPTGTSGLAAYEQYF. In DNA form, the CDR3 reads TGTGCCAGCAGCCCGACCGGGACTAGCGGGCTGGCCGCCTACGAGCAGTACTTC.

The sample holds a few counts of this clonotype. V and J are TRBV5-6 and TRBJ2-1, with D maybe TRBD1 (5 bases). Germline V gene data show CDR1 as SGHDT and CDR2 as YYEEEE. This CDR3 is 16 amino acids long. Trimming pared 2 bases from V and 7 bases from J, leaving 19 bases between. CDR3 sequence reads: CASSLMNGLGQNEQFF. CDR3 nucleotide sequence: TGTGCCAGCAGCTTAATGAATGGCTTGGGGCAAAATGAGCAGTTCTTC.

This clonotype appeared a few times. The genes are TRBV5-1 and TRBJ2-5, with 8 bases fitting TRBD1. Germline CDR1 reads SGHRS; CDR2 reads YFSETQ. CDR3 size: 15 residues. The J segment lost 4 bases and the V segment lost 4 bases, leaving 9 bases of the junction unmatched. CDR3 sequence (DNA): TGCGCCAGCAGCCGAGACAGGGGTGGCGGAGAGACCCAGTACTTC. Translating gives CASSRDRGGGETQYF.

CDR3 loop: CASSADPGNYGYTF. DNA for the CDR3: TGTGCCAGCAGCGCCGATCCAGGGAACTATGGCTACACCTTC. The rearrangement links TRBV7-2 to TRBJ1-2, with D maybe TRBD1 (5 bases). Germline V gene sequence: CDR1 SGHTA, CDR2 FQGNSA. The V gene lost 5 bases and the J gene lost 2 bases, with 12 bases spanning the gap. The CDR3 is 14 residues long.

In this sample, this clonotype turned up many times. This chain connects TRBV6-6 to TRBJ1-2; possible D gene TRBD1, 5 bases. The germline V gene encodes CDR1 MNHNY and CDR2 SVGAGI (reference sequence). The CDR3 spans 14 residues. Deletions cut 2 bases from V and 6 bases from J, with 13 bases between. The CDR3 sequence: CASSYVGEANGYTF. In DNA, the CDR3 is TGTGCCAGCAGTTACGTGGGGGAAGCCAATGGCTACACCTTC.

This clonotype has more than one count but fewer than ten. For the CDR3, the DNA is TGCAGCGTCCAGAGGAAAGAGACCCAGTACTTC. Translating gives CSVQRKETQYF. The chain links TRBV29-1 to TRBJ2-5, with D hard to call. The V end lost 6 bases, the J end lost 3 bases, and 8 bases lay between the germline ends. In germline, CDR1 is SQVTM, CDR2 ANQGSEA. The CDR3 consists of 11 residues.

This clonotype was observed at least ten times. The V call is TRBV6-5, the J call TRBJ2-7; 11 nucleotides agree with TRBD2. CDR3 length equals 20 residues. Germline V gene lookup returns CDR1 MNHEY and CDR2 SVGAGI. V trimming: 5 bases; J trimming: 3 bases; junction bases outside the gene matches: 21. Written as DNA, the CDR3 is TGTGCCAGCAGTCCCGGTCCGAGGTATGCGGGACTAGCGGATGTCTACGAGCAGTACTTC. Protein product: CASSPGPRYAGLADVYEQYF.

Only a few counts were recorded for this clonotype. The rearrangement uses TRBV28 and TRBJ1-2; weak D call: TRBD1 (6 bases). There are 15 residues in the CDR3. The V gene lost 2 bases and the J gene lost 8 bases, with 18 bases spanning the gap. Germline loops: CDR1 MDHEN, CDR2 SYDVKM. The CDR3 DNA is TGTGCCAGCAGTTTACCGGGGCAGGGGCCGGGGGGCTACACCTTC. Protein: CASSLPGQGPGGYTF.

The chain couples TRBV20-1 to TRBJ2-7; TRBD2 agrees at 10 bases. CDR3 length: 14 amino acids. Germline CDR1 is DFQATT and CDR2 is SNEGSKA (reference sequence). V shed 4 bases, J shed 5 bases, and the junction held 8 bases outside the gene matches. The CDR3 DNA follows: TGCAGTGCTAACTCCCCTAGCGGGAGTAACGAGCAGTACTTC. Translation gives CSANSPSGSNEQYF.

The V gene is TRBV20-1, the J gene TRBJ2-1; no definite D call. Germline V gives CDR1 DFQATT, CDR2 SNEGSKA (reference sequence). This CDR3 is 11 amino acids long. V shed 1 base and J shed 8 bases, with 6 bases lying between them. The CDR3 sequence: CSARGTDEQFF. The CDR3, as DNA: TGCAGTGCTAGAGGCACCGATGAGCAGTTCTTC.

Comment on this clonotype: A read error is possible here, since a much larger clone lies one base away. The chain recombines TRBV20-1 with TRBJ1-2; the match to TRBD1 covers 8 bases. This CDR3 has 12 amino acids. Per the germline V gene, CDR1 is DFQATT and CDR2 is SNEGSKA (reference sequence). CDR3 sequence (DNA): TGCAGTGCGACACCAGGGGGCCATGGCCACACCTTC. Translation: CSATPGGHGHTF.

In its sample, this clonotype was seen a few times. The chain employs TRBV7-3 and TRBJ1-1; D uncertain. Between the trimmed V and J ends, which lost 5 bases and 4 bases, there was a span of 17 bases. The CDR3 consists of 15 residues. From germline, CDR1 is SGHTA and CDR2 FQGTGA. Here the CDR3 reads CASSAGRMGSTEAFF. Here the CDR3 DNA reads TGTGCCAGCAGCGCCGGAAGAATGGGTAGCACTGAAGCTTTCTTT. Looking up the rest from reference TRBV7-3 and TRBJ1-1 gives the full variable domain: GAGVSQTPSNKVTEKGKYVELRCDPISGHTALYWYRQSLGQGPEFLIYFQGTGAADDSGLPNDRFFAVRPEGSVSTLKIQRTERGDSAVYLCASSAGRMGSTEAFFGQGTRLTVV.

This clonotype was detected only a few times. CDR3 residues: CASSVAGSWTGELFF. CDR3 in DNA: TGTGCCAGCAGTGTTGCGGGGTCTTGGACCGGGGAGCTGTTTTTT. The chain has TRBV25-1 and TRBJ2-2, with D maybe TRBD2 (6 bases). This CDR3 spans 15 amino acids. The germline V gene encodes CDR1 MGHDK and CDR2 SYGVNS. V was shortened by 4 bases and J by 5 bases, with 14 bases between the two germline ends.

There are a few counts of this clonotype. The V call is TRBV30, the J call TRBJ2-5; the D is unclear. This CDR3 contains 12 residues. V lost 3 bases, J lost 1 base, and 6 bases lay in between. Germline loops: CDR1 GTSNPN, CDR2 SVGIG (reference sequence). CDR3 loop: CAWSGFQETQYF. The CDR3 nucleotides are TGTGCCTGGAGCGGATTCCAAGAGACCCAGTACTTC.